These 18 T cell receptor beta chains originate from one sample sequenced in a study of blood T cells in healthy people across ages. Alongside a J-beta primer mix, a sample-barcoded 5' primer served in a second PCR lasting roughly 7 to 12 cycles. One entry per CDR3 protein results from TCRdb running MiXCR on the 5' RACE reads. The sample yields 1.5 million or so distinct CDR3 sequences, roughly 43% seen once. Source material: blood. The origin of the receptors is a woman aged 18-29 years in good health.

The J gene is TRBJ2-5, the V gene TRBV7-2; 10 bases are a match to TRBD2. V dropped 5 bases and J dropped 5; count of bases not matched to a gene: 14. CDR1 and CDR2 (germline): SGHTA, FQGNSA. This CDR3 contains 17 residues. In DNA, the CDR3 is TGTGCCAGCAGCATAATGAAACTAGCGGGATGCTCGGAGACCCAGTACTTC. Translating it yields CASSIMKLAGCSETQYF.

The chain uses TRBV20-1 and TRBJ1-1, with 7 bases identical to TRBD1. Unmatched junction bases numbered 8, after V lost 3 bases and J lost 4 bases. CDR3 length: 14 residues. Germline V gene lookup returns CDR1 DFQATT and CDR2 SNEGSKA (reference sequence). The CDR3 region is CSASQTGMVTEAFF. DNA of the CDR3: TGCAGTGCTAGCCAGACAGGGATGGTCACTGAAGCTTTCTTT.

CDR3 nucleotide sequence: TGCAGTGCTAGCTTAGCAGGGAATGGCTACACCTTC. Protein sequence: CSASLAGNGYTF. This rearrangement joins TRBV20-1 to TRBJ1-2, with TRBD1 as a possible D gene (5 bases). Germline V CDR1 and CDR2: DFQATT, SNEGSKA (reference sequence). The CDR3 length is 12 residues. V dropped 3 bases and J dropped 6 bases, with 11 bases sitting between them.

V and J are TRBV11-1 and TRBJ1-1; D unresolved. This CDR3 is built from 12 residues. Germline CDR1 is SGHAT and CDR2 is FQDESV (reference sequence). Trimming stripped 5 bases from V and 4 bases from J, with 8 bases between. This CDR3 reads CASSPMVTEAFF. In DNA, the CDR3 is TGTGCCAGCAGCCCGATGGTCACTGAAGCTTTCTTT.

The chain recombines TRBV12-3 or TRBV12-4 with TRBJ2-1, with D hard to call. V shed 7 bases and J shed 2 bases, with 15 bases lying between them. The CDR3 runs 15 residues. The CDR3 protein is CASTLVRPPYNEQFF. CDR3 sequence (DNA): TGTGCCAGCACCCTCGTGAGGCCCCCCTACAATGAGCAGTTCTTC.

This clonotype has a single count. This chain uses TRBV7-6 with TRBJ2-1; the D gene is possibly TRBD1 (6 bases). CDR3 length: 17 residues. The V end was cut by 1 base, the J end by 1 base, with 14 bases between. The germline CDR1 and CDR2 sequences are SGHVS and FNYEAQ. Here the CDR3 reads CASSLVGGLDSYNEQFF. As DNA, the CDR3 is TGTGCCAGCAGCTTAGTTGGGGGCCTAGATTCCTACAATGAGCAGTTCTTC.

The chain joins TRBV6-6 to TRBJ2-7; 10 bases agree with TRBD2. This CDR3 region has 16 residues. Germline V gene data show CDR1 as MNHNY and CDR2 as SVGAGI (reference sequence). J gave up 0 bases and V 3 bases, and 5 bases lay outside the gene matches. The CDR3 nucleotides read TGTGCCAGCAGTTATTCTAGCGGGGGTTACTCCTACGAGCAGTACTTC. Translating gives CASSYSSGGYSYEQYF.

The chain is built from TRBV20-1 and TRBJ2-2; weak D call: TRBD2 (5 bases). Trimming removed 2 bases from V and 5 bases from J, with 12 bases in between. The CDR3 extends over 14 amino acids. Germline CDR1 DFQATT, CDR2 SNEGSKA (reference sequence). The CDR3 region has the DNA TGCAGTGCTAGACCCACCGGGGTAACCGGGGAGCTGTTTTTT. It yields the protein CSARPTGVTGELFF.

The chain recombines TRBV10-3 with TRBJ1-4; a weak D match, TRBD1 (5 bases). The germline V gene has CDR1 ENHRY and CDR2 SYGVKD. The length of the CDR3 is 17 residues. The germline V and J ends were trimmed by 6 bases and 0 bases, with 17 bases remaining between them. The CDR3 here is CAIREDNLGSTNEKLFF. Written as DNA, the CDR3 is TGTGCCATCAGAGAGGACAACCTAGGATCAACTAATGAAAAACTGTTTTTT.

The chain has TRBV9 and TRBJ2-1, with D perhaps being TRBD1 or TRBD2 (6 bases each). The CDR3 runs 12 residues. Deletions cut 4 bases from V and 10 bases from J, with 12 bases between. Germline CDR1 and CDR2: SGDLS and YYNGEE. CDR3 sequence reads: CASSPGAREQFF. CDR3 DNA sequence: TGTGCCAGCAGCCCGGGGGCCCGCGAGCAGTTCTTC.

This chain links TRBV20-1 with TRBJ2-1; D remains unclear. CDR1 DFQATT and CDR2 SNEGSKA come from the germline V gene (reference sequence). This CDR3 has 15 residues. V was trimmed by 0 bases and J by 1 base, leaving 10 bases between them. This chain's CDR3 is CSARDQGLSYNEQFF. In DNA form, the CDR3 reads TGCAGTGCTAGAGATCAAGGTCTATCCTACAATGAGCAGTTCTTC.

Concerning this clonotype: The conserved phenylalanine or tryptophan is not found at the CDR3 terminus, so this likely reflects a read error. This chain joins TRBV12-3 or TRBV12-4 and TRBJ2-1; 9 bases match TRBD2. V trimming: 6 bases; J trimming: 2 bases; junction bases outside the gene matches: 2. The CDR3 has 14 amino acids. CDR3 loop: CASRPSGAYNEQFI. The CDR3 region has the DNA TGTGCCAGCAGGCCTAGCGGGGCCTACAATGAGCAGTTCATC.

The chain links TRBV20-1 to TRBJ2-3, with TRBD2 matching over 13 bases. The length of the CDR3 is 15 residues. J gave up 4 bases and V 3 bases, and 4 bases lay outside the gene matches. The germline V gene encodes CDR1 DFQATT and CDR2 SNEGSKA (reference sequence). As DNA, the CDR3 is TGCAGTGCTAGGCCGACTAGCGGGGGGCCAGATACGCAGTATTTT. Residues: CSARPTSGGPDTQYF.

The CDR3 nucleotides read TGTGCCAGCAGCTACGGGACAGGAGACTACGAGCAGTTCTTC. It specifies CASSYGTGDYEQFF. This chain connects TRBV11-2 to TRBJ2-1, with 8 bases lining up with TRBD1. The CDR3 covers 14 residues. The V and J ends lost 4 bases and 10 bases, in that order; junction bases with no gene match: 9. Germline V CDR1 and CDR2: SGHAT, FQNNGV.

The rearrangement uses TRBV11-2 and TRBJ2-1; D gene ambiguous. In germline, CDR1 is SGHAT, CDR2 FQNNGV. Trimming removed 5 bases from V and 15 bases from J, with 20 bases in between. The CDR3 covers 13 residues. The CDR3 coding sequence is TGTGCCAGCAGCGGCGAAATCCGGGTACAGCTGTTCTTC. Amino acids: CASSGEIRVQLFF. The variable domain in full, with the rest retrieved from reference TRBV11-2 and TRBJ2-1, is EAGVAQSPRYKIIEKRQSVAFWCNPISGHATLYWYQQILGQGPKLLIQFQNNGVVDDSQLPKDRFSAERLKGVDSTLKIQPAKLEDSAVYLCASSGEIRVQLFFGPGTRLTVL.

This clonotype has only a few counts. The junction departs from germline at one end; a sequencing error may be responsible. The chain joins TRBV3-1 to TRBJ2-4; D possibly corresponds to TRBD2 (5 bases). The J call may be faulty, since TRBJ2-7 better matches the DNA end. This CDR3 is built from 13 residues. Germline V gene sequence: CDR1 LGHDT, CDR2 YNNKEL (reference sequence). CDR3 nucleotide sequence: TGTGCTAGCAGCCAAGAGGGTCCCCTCGAGCAGTACTTC. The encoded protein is CASSQEGPLEQYF.

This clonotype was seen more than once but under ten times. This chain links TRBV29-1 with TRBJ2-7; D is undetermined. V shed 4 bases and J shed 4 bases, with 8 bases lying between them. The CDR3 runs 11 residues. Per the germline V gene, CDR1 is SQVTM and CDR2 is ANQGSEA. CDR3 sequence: CSVADLYEQYF. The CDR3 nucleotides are TGCAGCGTTGCCGACTTGTACGAGCAGTACTTC.

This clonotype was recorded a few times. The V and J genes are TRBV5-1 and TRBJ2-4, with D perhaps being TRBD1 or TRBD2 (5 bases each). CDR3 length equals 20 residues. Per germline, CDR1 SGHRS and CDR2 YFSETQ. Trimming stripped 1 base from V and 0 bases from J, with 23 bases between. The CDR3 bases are TGCGCCAGCAGCTTGTGGGGCATTAGCGACAACGTCTTAGCCAAAAACATTCAGTACTTC. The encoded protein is CASSLWGISDNVLAKNIQYF.